The 32 T cell receptor beta chains below all came from one sample that was sequenced in a study of T cells after yellow fever vaccination. A single record per CDR3 protein comes from TCRdb applying MiXCR to the 5' RACE reads. The table lists approximately 450,000 distinct CDR3 sequences, around a sixth of them singletons. Source: PBMCs, taken before the yellow fever booster vaccination. The receptors were sampled from a young man who received the YFV17D yellow fever vaccine.

This clonotype was counted between two and nine times. The chain employs TRBV6-2 or TRBV6-3 and TRBJ2-7; possibly TRBD1 or TRBD2 for D (5 bases each). The length of the CDR3 is 14 residues. Germline loops: CDR1 MNHEY, CDR2 SVGEGT. V was shortened by 2 bases and J by 2 bases, with 10 bases between the two germline ends. The chain's CDR3 is CASSYGGPPYEQYF. For the CDR3, the DNA is TGTGCCAGCAGTTACGGGGGTCCTCCCTACGAGCAGTACTTC.

The chain combines TRBV11-2 with TRBJ1-1, with D possibly TRBD1 on 5 matching bases. Germline V CDR1 and CDR2: SGHAT, FQNNGV. The CDR3 has 16 residues. The ends were cut back, 2 bases at V and 3 bases at J, with 16 bases in the middle. Here the CDR3 reads CASSLSGGRRYTEAFF. In nucleotides, the CDR3 is TGTGCCAGCAGCTTAAGTGGGGGTCGGCGCTACACTGAAGCTTTCTTT.

This clonotype was observed a handful of times. The chain employs TRBV5-1 and TRBJ1-4, with 9 positions matching TRBD1. The J segment lost 8 bases and the V segment lost 3 bases, leaving 2 bases of the junction unmatched. CDR1 SGHRS and CDR2 YFSETQ come from the germline V gene. The CDR3 has 13 amino acids. The CDR3 region has the DNA TGCGCCAGCAGCTGGACAGGGGTAGAAAAACTGTTTTTT. Amino acid sequence: CASSWTGVEKLFF.

The rearrangement uses TRBV5-1 and TRBJ2-5, with 10 bases identical to TRBD2. V lost 4 bases, J lost 5 bases, and 5 bases stayed unmatched. Per the germline V gene, CDR1 is SGHRS and CDR2 is YFSETQ. The CDR3 spans 14 residues. CDR3 DNA sequence: TGCGCCAGCAGCGAACTAGCGGGGCTTGAGACCCAGTACTTC. Its translation is CASSELAGLETQYF.

The V call is TRBV7-2, the J call TRBJ1-2; 11 bases align to TRBD1. This CDR3 is 15 amino acids long. V gave up 5 bases and J gave up 7 bases; unmatched junction bases: 9. The germline CDR1 and CDR2 sequences are SGHTA and FQGNSA. CDR3 coding DNA: TGTGCCAGCAGCGGACCGGGACAGGGGGTTAGTGGCTACACCTTC. It specifies CASSGPGQGVSGYTF. Full variable domain (rest looked up from reference TRBV7-2 and TRBJ1-2): GAGVSQSPSNKVTEKGKDVELRCDPISGHTALYWYRQSLGQGLEFLIYFQGNSAPDKSGLPSDRFSAERTGGSVSTLTIQRTQQEDSAVYLCASSGPGQGVSGYTFGSGTRLTVV.

This clonotype was counted many times. The chain has TRBV12-3 or TRBV12-4 and TRBJ1-3; D is undetermined. CDR3 length: 12 amino acids. V was pared by 3 bases and J by 4 bases, with 4 bases between. The CDR3 sequence: CASSLGGNTIYF. The CDR3 coding sequence is TGTGCCAGCAGTTTGGGCGGAAACACCATATATTTT.

This clonotype was counted a few times. J is TRBJ2-1 and V is TRBV27, with unresolved D. The CDR3 totals 15 residues. CDR1 is MNHEY and CDR2 is SMNVEV in the germline V gene (reference sequence). V gave up 5 bases and J gave up 6 bases, with 17 bases separating them. This chain's CDR3 is CASSPTPWWVNEQFF. The CDR3 DNA is TGTGCCAGCAGTCCTACCCCCTGGTGGGTCAATGAGCAGTTCTTC.

A few counts support this clonotype. The chain employs TRBV6-4 and TRBJ2-1, with D maybe TRBD1 (6 bases). Between the trimmed V and J ends, which lost 3 bases and 9 bases, there was a span of 15 bases. Germline V CDR1 and CDR2: MRHNA, SNTAGT. The CDR3 is made up of 14 amino acids. CDR3 sequence: CASSDGQGRSEQFF. Written as DNA, the CDR3 is TGTGCCAGCAGTGATGGGCAGGGGCGCAGTGAGCAGTTCTTC.

The chain recombines TRBV5-4 with TRBJ1-2, with TRBD1 matching over 11 bases. There are 12 residues in the CDR3. Germline V CDR1 and CDR2: SGHNT, YYREEE (reference sequence). CDR3 nucleotides: TGTGTCTGGGACAGGGGGAAATATGGCTACACCTTC. Protein sequence: CVWDRGKYGYTF.

The chain couples TRBV6-5 to TRBJ1-1; unclear D gene. V lost 6 bases and J lost 6, with 14 bases in between. The CDR3 contains 13 residues. The V gene's germline CDR1 is MNHEY and CDR2 SVGAGI. The CDR3 DNA reads as TGTGCCAGCAGAGAAGGGCCTGGCCCTGAAGCTTTCTTT. Encoded protein: CASREGPGPEAFF.

The chain is built from TRBV7-2 and TRBJ2-7, with D unresolved. The germline V gene has CDR1 SGHTA and CDR2 FQGNSA. Deletions cut 1 base from V and 6 bases from J, with 10 bases between. CDR3 length: 13 residues. The CDR3 here is CASSLDWGGEQYF. Written as DNA, the CDR3 is TGTGCCAGCAGCTTAGATTGGGGTGGCGAGCAGTACTTC.

This clonotype showed up just once. The gene calls are TRBV7-9 and TRBJ2-3; 10 positions agree with TRBD2. CDR1 is SEHNR and CDR2 is FQNEAQ in the germline V gene (reference sequence). Trimming took 5 bases from V and 4 from J; bases not matched to a gene: 9. The CDR3 consists of 16 residues. Here the CDR3 reads CASSPWVAGGPDTQYF. CDR3 in DNA: TGTGCCAGCAGCCCATGGGTAGCGGGGGGTCCAGATACGCAGTATTTT.

The J gene is TRBJ2-1, the V gene TRBV6-1; no firm D call. The CDR3 is 14 residues long. Germline V lookup: CDR1 MNHNS, CDR2 SASEGT. Trimming stripped 7 bases from V and 0 bases from J, with 10 bases between. Here the CDR3 reads CASNWPTSYNEQFF. The CDR3 DNA reads as TGTGCCAGCAATTGGCCTACCTCCTACAATGAGCAGTTCTTC.

The rearrangement joins TRBV27 to TRBJ2-3, with D tentatively TRBD2 (6 bases). With 2 bases removed from V and 0 bases from J, the gap between germline ends came to 12 bases. CDR1 and CDR2 (germline): MNHEY, SMNVEV (reference sequence). There are 16 residues in the CDR3. Written as DNA, the CDR3 is TGTGCCAGCAGTTTAGGATGGGGGACTAGCACAGATACGCAGTATTTT. Translating it yields CASSLGWGTSTDTQYF.

The rearrangement links TRBV6-1 to TRBJ2-3; the match to TRBD1 covers 12 bases. Germline CDR1 reads MNHNS; CDR2 reads SASEGT. The CDR3 covers 13 residues. CDR3 loop: CVTGTGGADTQYF. CDR3 nucleotides: TGTGTCACCGGGACAGGGGGCGCAGATACGCAGTATTTT.

The table lists this clonotype with a few counts. This rearrangement joins TRBV7-2 to TRBJ2-7; the D gene could be TRBD1 or TRBD2 (6 bases each). Trimming took off 5 bases at V and 0 bases at J, with 11 bases between the two ends. Germline lookup yields CDR1 SGHTA and CDR2 FQGNSA. The CDR3 contains 14 residues. The CDR3 is CASSQGGSSYEQYV. Here the CDR3 DNA reads TGTGCCAGCAGCCAAGGGGGGAGCTCCTACGAGCAGTACGTC.

This clonotype was observed a few times. The chain employs TRBV7-9 and TRBJ2-5; the match to TRBD2 covers 8 bases. Germline loops: CDR1 SEHNR, CDR2 FQNEAQ (reference sequence). Germline trimming cut 6 bases from V and 1 base from J; bases unmatched to any gene: 4. This CDR3 contains 14 residues. As DNA, the CDR3 is TGTGCCAGCAGGCCCGCGGGGGGCCAAGAGACCCAGTACTTC. This translates into CASRPAGGQETQYF.

This clonotype was seen more than once but under ten times. This chain joins TRBV5-1 and TRBJ2-1; 12 nucleotides align to TRBD2. V lost 0 bases to trimming and J lost 4 bases; unmatched junction nucleotides: 2. Germline values: CDR1 SGHRS, CDR2 YFSETQ. The CDR3 sequence is 16 residues long. CDR3 nucleotide sequence: TGCGCCAGCAGCTTGGGGACTAGCGGGAAATACAATGAGCAGTTCTTC. Translation gives CASSLGTSGKYNEQFF.

The rearrangement joins TRBV29-1 to TRBJ2-7; 7 nucleotides align to TRBD2. After removal of 4 bases from V and 4 bases from J, the junction contained 7 bases not matched to a gene. CDR3 length equals 13 residues. CDR1 SQVTM and CDR2 ANQGSEA come from the germline V gene. CDR3 loop: CSVGEGFRYEQYF. The CDR3 nucleotides read TGCAGCGTTGGGGAGGGGTTTCGATACGAGCAGTACTTC.

The gene calls are TRBV12-3 or TRBV12-4 and TRBJ1-1; the D gene is possibly TRBD1 (5 bases). This CDR3 contains 15 residues. V was pared by 5 bases and J by 5 bases, with 18 bases between. The CDR3 bases are TGTGCCAGCAGTGATACGGGACTCCCGCGGACTGAAGCTTTCTTT. This sequence encodes CASSDTGLPRTEAFF.

This chain links TRBV19 with TRBJ1-5, with 7 bases identical to TRBD1. The CDR3 covers 15 residues. The germline gives CDR1 LNHDA, CDR2 SQIVND (reference sequence). J lost 6 bases, V lost 8 bases, and 13 bases had no gene match. The CDR3: CASRETGRVLQPQHF. CDR3 DNA: TGTGCCAGTCGAGAGACAGGGAGGGTTCTTCAGCCCCAGCATTTT.

The chain uses TRBV5-6 and TRBJ2-3; unclear D gene. V lost 2 bases and J lost 1, with 14 bases in between. The CDR3 spans 16 residues. Germline V lookup: CDR1 SGHDT, CDR2 YYEEEE. The CDR3 reads CASSFGSKYRTDTQYF. Written as DNA, the CDR3 is TGTGCCAGCAGCTTCGGATCGAAATACCGCACAGATACGCAGTATTTT.

This clonotype was observed a few times. This chain joins TRBV10-3 and TRBJ2-3; weak D call: TRBD2 (6 bases). Trimming removed 1 base at V and 0 bases at J, with 14 bases between. Looked up from germline, CDR1 is ENHRY and CDR2 is SYGVKD. The CDR3 loop spans 17 amino acids. The CDR3 nucleotides read TGTGCCATCAGTGAGTTTAGCGGAGAAACTAGCACAGATACGCAGTATTTT. Its translation is CAISEFSGETSTDTQYF.

Comment on this clonotype: The CDR3 does not end in the conserved phenylalanine or tryptophan, so this is likely a read error. J is TRBJ2-5 and V is TRBV7-2, with D tentatively TRBD1 (6 bases). V lost 0 bases and J 1 base, leaving 9 bases between the germline ends. The CDR3 is made up of 15 amino acids. Germline loops: CDR1 SGHTA, CDR2 FQGNSA. The CDR3 reads CASSLAGQFQETQYL. CDR3 bases: TGTGCCAGCAGCTTAGCAGGACAGTTCCAAGAGACCCAGTACCTC.

The V gene is TRBV6-1, the J gene TRBJ2-3; D is perhaps TRBD1 (6 bases). Trimming removed 1 base from V and 1 base from J, with 9 bases in between. This CDR3 has 15 amino acids. The germline V gene encodes CDR1 MNHNS and CDR2 SASEGT. CDR3 amino acids: CASSEGGQRTDTQYF. CDR3 DNA sequence: TGTGCCAGCAGTGAAGGAGGACAGCGCACAGATACGCAGTATTTT.

This clonotype was picked up many times. The V call is TRBV27, the J call TRBJ2-5; D gene ambiguous. The germline V and J ends were trimmed by 6 bases and 5 bases, with 10 bases remaining between them. There are 12 residues in the CDR3. Germline-derived CDR1 and CDR2 are MNHEY and SMNVEV (reference sequence). Here the CDR3 DNA reads TGTGCCAGCAGCCCCACCCGGGAGACCCAGTACTTC. Encoded protein: CASSPTRETQYF.

This clonotype has only a few counts. The J gene is TRBJ1-1, the V gene TRBV24-1; no clear D gene. V gave up 2 bases and J gave up 7 bases, with 10 bases separating them. The CDR3 runs 13 residues. The V gene's germline CDR1 is KGHDR and CDR2 SFDVKD. This chain's CDR3 is CATSDWGTNEAFF. In nucleotides, the CDR3 is TGTGCCACCAGTGATTGGGGAACAAATGAAGCTTTCTTT.

A few counts support this clonotype. V gene TRBV20-1 combines with J gene TRBJ2-7; either TRBD1 or TRBD2 may fit D (6 bases each). There are 14 residues in the CDR3. V lost 6 bases, J lost 4 bases, and 19 bases lay in between. CDR1 is DFQATT and CDR2 is SNEGSKA in the germline V gene (reference sequence). The CDR3 protein is CSAPDSGAPYEQYV. The CDR3 DNA sequence: TGCAGTGCGCCAGATTCGGGGGCCCCTTACGAGCAGTACGTC.

This clonotype was seen a handful of times. The chain combines TRBV7-2 with TRBJ2-2; D uncertain. The CDR3 consists of 14 residues. Looked up from germline, CDR1 is SGHTA and CDR2 is FQGNSA. V lost 0 bases and J 6 bases, leaving 8 bases between the germline ends. The CDR3 here is CASSLAWAAGELFF. The DNA for the CDR3 is TGTGCCAGCAGCTTAGCGTGGGCGGCCGGGGAGCTGTTTTTT.

This clonotype came up a few times. The chain links TRBV10-2 to TRBJ2-1; possibly TRBD1 or TRBD2 for D (5 bases each). Germline V CDR1 and CDR2: WSHSY, SAAADI. This CDR3 region has 14 residues. V was clipped by 8 bases and J by 6 bases, with 17 bases between them. The CDR3 loop is CASGTPAGPNEQFF. CDR3 coding DNA: TGCGCCAGCGGGACCCCGGCAGGGCCCAATGAGCAGTTCTTC.

This clonotype was counted only a few times. The gene calls are TRBV12-3 or TRBV12-4 and TRBJ1-2, with 7 nucleotides matching TRBD1. Trimming at V came to 6 bases and at J to 2 bases, leaving 3 bases not matched to a gene. The CDR3 sequence is 13 residues long. DNA for the CDR3: TGTGCCAGCAGCGTCAGGGGGAACTATGGCTACACCTTC. Its protein product is CASSVRGNYGYTF.

The chain combines TRBV10-3 with TRBJ2-5, with 8 nucleotides matching TRBD2. Germline V CDR1 and CDR2: ENHRY, SYGVKD. This CDR3 comprises 14 residues. V was pared by 6 bases and J by 4 bases, with 7 bases of the junction left unmatched. The CDR3 is CAISIHAGGETQYF. In DNA form, the CDR3 reads TGTGCCATCAGCATTCACGCGGGGGGAGAGACCCAGTACTTC.